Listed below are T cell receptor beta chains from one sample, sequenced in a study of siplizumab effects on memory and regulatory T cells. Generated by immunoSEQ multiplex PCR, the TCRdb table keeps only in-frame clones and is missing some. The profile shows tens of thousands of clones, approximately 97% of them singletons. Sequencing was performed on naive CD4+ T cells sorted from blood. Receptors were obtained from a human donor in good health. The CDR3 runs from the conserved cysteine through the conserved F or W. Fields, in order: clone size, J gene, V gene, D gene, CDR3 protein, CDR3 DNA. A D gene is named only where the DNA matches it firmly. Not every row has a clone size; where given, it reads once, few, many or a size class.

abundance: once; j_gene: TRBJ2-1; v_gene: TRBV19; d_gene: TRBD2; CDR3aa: CASSRTSGRAWSYNEQFF; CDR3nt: TGTGCCAGTAGTAGGACTAGCGGGAGGGCCTGGTCCTACAATGAGCAGTTCTTC
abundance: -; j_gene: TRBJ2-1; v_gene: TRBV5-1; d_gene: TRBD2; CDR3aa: CASSLVLAGNEQFF; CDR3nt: TGCGCCAGCAGCTTGGTGCTAGCGGGGAATGAGCAGTTCTTC
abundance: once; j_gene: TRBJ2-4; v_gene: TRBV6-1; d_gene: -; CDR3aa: CASVYRVLAKNIQYF; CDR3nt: TGTGCCAGTGTCTACAGGGTACTAGCCAAAAACATTCAGTACTTC
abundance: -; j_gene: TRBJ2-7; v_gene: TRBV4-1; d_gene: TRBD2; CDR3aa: CASSLVRGGSIYEQYF; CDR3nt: TGCGCCAGCAGCCTTGTGAGGGGCGGGAGCATATACGAGCAGTACTTC
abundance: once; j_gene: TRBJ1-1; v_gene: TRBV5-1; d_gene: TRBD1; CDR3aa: CASSWPRGQGAIGTEAFF; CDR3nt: TGCGCCAGCAGCTGGCCGCGGGGACAGGGGGCGATTGGCACTGAAGCTTTCTTT
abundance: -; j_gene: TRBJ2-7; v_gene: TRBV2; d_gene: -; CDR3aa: CASSVDRSPEQYF; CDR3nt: TGTGCCAGCAGTGTCGACAGGTCCCCCGAGCAGTACTTC
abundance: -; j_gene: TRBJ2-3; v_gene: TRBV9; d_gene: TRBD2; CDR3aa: CASSLFSGRSTDTQYF; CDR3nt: TGTGCCAGCAGCCTCTTCAGCGGGAGGAGCACAGATACGCAGTATTTT
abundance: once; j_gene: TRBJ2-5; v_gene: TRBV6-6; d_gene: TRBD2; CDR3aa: CASSYDPSGGETQYF; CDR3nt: TGTGCCAGCAGTTACGACCCTAGCGGGGGGGAGACCCAGTACTTC
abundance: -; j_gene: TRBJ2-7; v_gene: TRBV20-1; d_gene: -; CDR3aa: CSARLSYEQYF; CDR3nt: TGCAGTGCCCGGCTGTCTTACGAGCAGTACTTC
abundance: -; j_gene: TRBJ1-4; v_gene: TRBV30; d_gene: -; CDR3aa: CAWSLTGPNEKLFF; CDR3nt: TGTGCCTGGAGTCTTACGGGCCCTAATGAAAAACTGTTTTTT
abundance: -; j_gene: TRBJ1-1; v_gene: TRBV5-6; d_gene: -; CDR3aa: CASSVGTKNTEAFF; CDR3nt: TGTGCCAGCAGCGTAGGGACAAAGAACACTGAAGCTTTCTTT
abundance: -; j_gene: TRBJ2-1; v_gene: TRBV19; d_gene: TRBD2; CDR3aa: CASSIPRTSGRNNEQFF; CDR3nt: TGTGCCAGTAGTATTCCGAGGACTAGCGGGAGGAACAATGAGCAGTTCTTC
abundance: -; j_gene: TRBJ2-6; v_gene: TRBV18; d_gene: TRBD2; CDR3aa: CASSPSTSATSGANVLTF; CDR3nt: TGTGCCAGCTCACCGTCGACTAGCGCTACATCTGGGGCCAACGTCCTGACTTTC
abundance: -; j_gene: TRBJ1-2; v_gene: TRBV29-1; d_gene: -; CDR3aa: CSVERQAVTGYTF; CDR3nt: TGCAGCGTTGAGAGACAGGCGGTAACCGGCTACACCTTC
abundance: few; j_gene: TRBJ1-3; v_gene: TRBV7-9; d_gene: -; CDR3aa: CASRLDRPDSSGNTIYF; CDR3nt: TGTGCCAGCAGGTTAGACAGGCCCGACTCCTCTGGAAACACCATATATTTT
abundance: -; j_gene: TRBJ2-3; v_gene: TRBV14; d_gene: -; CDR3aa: CASSQGGTFTDTQYF; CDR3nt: TGTGCCAGCAGCCAAGGGGGGACTTTCACAGATACGCAGTATTTT
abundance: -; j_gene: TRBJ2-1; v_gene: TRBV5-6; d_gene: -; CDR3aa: CASSSLGSASYNEQFF; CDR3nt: TGTGCCAGCAGCTCCTTAGGTAGCGCGTCCTACAATGAGCAGTTCTTC
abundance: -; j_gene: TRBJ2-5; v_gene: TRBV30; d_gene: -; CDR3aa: CAWTQLQETQYF; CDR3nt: TGTGCCTGGACGCAGTTGCAAGAGACCCAGTACTTC
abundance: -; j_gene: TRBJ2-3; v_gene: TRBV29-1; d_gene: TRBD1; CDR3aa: CSVNRGDTQYF; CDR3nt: TGCAGCGTAAACAGGGGCGATACGCAGTATTTT
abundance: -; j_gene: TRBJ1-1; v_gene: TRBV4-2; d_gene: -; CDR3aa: CASSQVRDVGFVNTEAFF; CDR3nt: TGTGCCAGCAGCCAGGTCCGGGACGTCGGGTTTGTGAACACTGAAGCTTTCTTT
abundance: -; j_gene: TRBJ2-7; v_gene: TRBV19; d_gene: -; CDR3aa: CASTPDNSYEQYF; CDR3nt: TGTGCCAGTACCCCCGACAACTCCTACGAGCAGTACTTC
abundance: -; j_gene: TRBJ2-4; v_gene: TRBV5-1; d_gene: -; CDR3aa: CASSLGQAVAKNIQYF; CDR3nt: TGCGCCAGCAGCTTGGGCCAGGCGGTAGCCAAAAACATTCAGTACTTC
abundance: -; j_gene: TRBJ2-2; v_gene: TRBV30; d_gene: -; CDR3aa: CAWSEVRTGELFF; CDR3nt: TGTGCCTGGAGCGAGGTTCGAACCGGGGAGCTGTTTTTT
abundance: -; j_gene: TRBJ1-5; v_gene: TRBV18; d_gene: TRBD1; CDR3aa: CASSPRTGGDQPQHF; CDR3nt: TGTGCCAGCTCACCAAGGACAGGGGGCGATCAGCCCCAGCATTTT
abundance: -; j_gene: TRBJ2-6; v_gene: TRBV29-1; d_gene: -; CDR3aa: CSVEATYGGNSGANVLTF; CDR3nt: TGCAGCGTTGAAGCTACTTACGGCGGGAATTCCGGGGCCAACGTCCTGACTTTC
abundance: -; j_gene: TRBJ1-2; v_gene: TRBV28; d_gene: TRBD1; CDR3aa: CASSRRTGGGYTF; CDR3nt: TGTGCCAGCAGTCGGAGGACAGGGGGTGGCTACACCTTC
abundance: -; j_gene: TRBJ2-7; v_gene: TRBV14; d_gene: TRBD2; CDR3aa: CASSRSWGLAYEQYF; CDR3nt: TGTGCCAGCAGCCGCTCTTGGGGACTAGCCTACGAGCAGTACTTC
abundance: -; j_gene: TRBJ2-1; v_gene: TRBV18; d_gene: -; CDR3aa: CASSPSRDRIHEQFF; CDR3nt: TGTGCCAGCTCACCTTCTCGAGACAGGATCCATGAGCAGTTCTTC
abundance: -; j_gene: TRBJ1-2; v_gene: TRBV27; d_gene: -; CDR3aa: CASRGYYGYTF; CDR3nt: TGTGCCAGCAGGGGTTACTATGGCTACACCTTC
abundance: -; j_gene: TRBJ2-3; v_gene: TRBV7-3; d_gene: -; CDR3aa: CASSLESGSTDTQYF; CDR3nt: TGTGCCAGCAGCTTAGAAAGCGGGAGCACAGATACGCAGTATTTT
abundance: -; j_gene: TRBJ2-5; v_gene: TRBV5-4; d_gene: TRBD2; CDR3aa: CASSPAVSGRALGETQYF; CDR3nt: TGTGCCAGCAGCCCGGCGGTTAGCGGGAGGGCCTTGGGAGAGACCCAGTACTTC
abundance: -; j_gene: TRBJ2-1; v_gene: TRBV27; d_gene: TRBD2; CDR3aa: CASSLSLAGPNEQFF; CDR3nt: TGTGCCAGCAGTTTATCACTAGCGGGCCCGAATGAGCAGTTCTTC
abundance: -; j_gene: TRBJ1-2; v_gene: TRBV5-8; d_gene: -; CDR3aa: CASSLGSGRYYGYTF; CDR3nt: TGTGCCAGCAGCTTGGGCTCAGGGCGGTACTATGGCTACACCTTC
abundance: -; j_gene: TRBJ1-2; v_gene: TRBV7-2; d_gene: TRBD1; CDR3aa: CASSITGGYGYTF; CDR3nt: TGTGCCAGCAGCATTACAGGGGGCTATGGCTACACCTTC
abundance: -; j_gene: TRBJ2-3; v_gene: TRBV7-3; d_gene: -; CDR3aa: CASSWAGTDTQYF; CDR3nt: TGTGCCAGCAGCTGGGCAGGAACAGATACGCAGTATTTT
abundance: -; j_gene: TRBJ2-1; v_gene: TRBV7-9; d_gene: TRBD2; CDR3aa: CASSLTSGSNEQFF; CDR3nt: TGTGCCAGCAGCTTAACTAGCGGGAGCAATGAGCAGTTCTTC
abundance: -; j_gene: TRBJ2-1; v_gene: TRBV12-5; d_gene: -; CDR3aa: CASGRTGSSYNEQFF; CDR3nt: TGTGCTAGTGGTCGAACAGGGAGCTCCTACAATGAGCAGTTCTTC